This TCR beta chain was observed in a study of cytomegalovirus exposure and HLA in healthy donors. General study points: At a 0.05 false discovery rate, a later analysis found around 17,000 TCR beta sequences to be associated with HLA alleles.

A few counts support this clone. Its antigen is unknown. V was cut by 4 bases and J by 4 bases, with 14 bases left in between. The V gene's germline CDR1 is SQVTM and CDR2 ANQGSEA. The length of the CDR3 is 14 residues. Both 60 Vbeta primers and 13 Jbeta primers went into the PCR. Measured with immunoSEQ multiplex PCR; TCRdb has only the in-frame clones, and not every one. This sample has more than 140,000 clones, with over 60% found just once. The clonotype comes from a woman in her 30s in good health and CMV-seropositive. The sample taken for sequencing was PBMCs. J is TRBJ2-1 and V is TRBV29-1, with a tentative D call TRBD2 (6 bases). CDR3 sequence: CSVGRELQYNEQFF. CDR3 bases: TGCAGCGTTGGTCGGGAGTTACAGTACAATGAGCAGTTCTTC.